The rows below give T cell receptor beta chains drawn from one sample of a study of T cells in Graves' hyperthyroidism and ophthalmopathy. TCRdb analysed the multiplex PCR reads with MiXCR anew, one entry per CDR3 protein. The sample lists about 270,000 distinct CDR3 sequences; roughly 15% were seen once. Sample: blood. These receptors originate from a woman aged 50 to 60 with Graves' hyperthyroidism that later progressed to Graves' ophthalmopathy. Both conserved end residues are part of each CDR3. Each record gives: clone size, J gene, V gene, D gene, CDR3 DNA, CDR3 protein. A D gene is named only where the DNA matches it firmly. Size values are once, few and many counts, or a class for expanded clones, and some rows have none.

>-|TRBJ2-1|TRBV28|-
TGTGCCAGCACCCCCTGGGCGTCTGTCGGGGAGCAGTTCTTC
CASTPWASVGEQFF
>many|TRBJ1-5|TRBV30|TRBD1
TGTGCCTGGAGTGTAAAACAGGGGGATCAGCCCCAGCATTTT
CAWSVKQGDQPQHF
>many|TRBJ1-5|TRBV2|-
TGTGCCAGCAGGGACGACAATCAGCCCCAGCATTTT
CASRDDNQPQHF
>-|TRBJ2-7|TRBV4-2|-
TGTGCCAGCAGCCAAGAGAGCGGCTCCTACGAGCAGTACTTC
CASSQESGSYEQYF
>many|TRBJ2-7|TRBV20-1|-
TGCAGTGCTAATCAAGGAGCCAACGAGCAGTACTTC
CSANQGANEQYF
>-|TRBJ1-5|TRBV19|TRBD1
TGTGCCAGTAGTATCACAGGGGGCAATTTCGATCAGCCCCAGCATTTT
CASSITGGNFDQPQHF
>-|TRBJ2-1|TRBV11-2|TRBD2
TGTGCCGGCAGTTGGGCGGCGAGAGCGGGACTTGGCAATGAGCAGTTCTTC
CAGSWAARAGLGNEQFF
>few|TRBJ2-7|TRBV5-1|-
TGCGCCAGCAGCTTAAGTCCAGGGGCATCCTACGAGCAGTACTTC
CASSLSPGASYEQYF
>many|TRBJ2-7|TRBV28|TRBD2
TGTGCCAGCAGTTCCCCCCTACTAGCGGGAGCATTTTACGAGCAGTACTTC
CASSSPLLAGAFYEQYF
>-|TRBJ2-3|TRBV10-1|-
TGCGCCAGCAGTGTAAAGGGGTTCACAGATACGCAGTATTTT
CASSVKGFTDTQYF
>many|TRBJ2-1|TRBV7-3|TRBD2
TGTGCCAGCAGCTTACTAGCGGGAGTTGGTGAGCAGTTCTTC
CASSLLAGVGEQFF
>many|TRBJ1-2|TRBV28|-
TGTGCCAGCAGTTCGTTAGGGGGGAGGGAAAACTATGGCTACACCTTC
CASSSLGGRENYGYTF
>many|TRBJ2-7|TRBV12-3/TRBV12-4|-
TGTGCCAGCAGTTTCCCCCAGGGAAGGGAATACGAGCAGTACTTC
CASSFPQGREYEQYF
>few|TRBJ2-1|TRBV2|TRBD1
TGTGCCAGCGAGAGGGACAGGGGCAATGAGCAGTTCTTC
CASERDRGNEQFF
>few|TRBJ1-6|TRBV25-1|-
TGTGCCAGCAGCCAGGGGTGGAATTCACCCCTCCACTTT
CASSQGWNSPLHF
>many|TRBJ2-1|TRBV30|-
TGTGCCTGGAGTGCAACCACCAATGAGCAGTTCTTC
CAWSATTNEQFF
>many|TRBJ1-5|TRBV28|-
TGTGCCAGCAGTTCCTCTCTGGGCAGCAATCAGCCCCAGCATTTT
CASSSSLGSNQPQHF